The 4 T cell receptor beta chains reported below all come from one sample, sequenced in a study of shared clonotypes between healthy human individuals. Sequencing was performed with immunoSEQ multiplex PCR; in TCRdb, only in-frame clones are kept and a portion is missing. The sample lists about 470,000 clones, about 85% seen once, with roughly 13% in the top ten. The sequencing sample was made of PBMCs. The receptors shown here come from a woman aged 35 to 49 in good health. Some clones in this sample may be carry-over from other donors' samples.

The chain links TRBV30 to TRBJ2-3; 13 nucleotides agree with TRBD2. The length of the CDR3 is 16 residues. With V trimmed by 3 bases and J by 4 bases, 7 bases remained unmatched. Germline CDR1 GTSNPN, CDR2 SVGIG (reference sequence). The CDR3 reads CAWSSGLAGAADTQYF. CDR3 sequence (DNA): TGTGCCTGGAGCTCCGGACTAGCGGGAGCGGCAGATACGCAGTATTTT.

This clone was seen many times. The rearrangement joins TRBV19 to TRBJ2-1; TRBD2 matches at 7 bases. The CDR3 has 15 amino acids. The trim removed 1 base at V and 9 bases at J, leaving 9 bases unmatched. Germline V gene data show CDR1 as LNHDA and CDR2 as SQIVND (reference sequence). This chain's CDR3 is CASSIASGSPSEQFF. The CDR3, as DNA: TGTGCCAGTAGTATAGCTAGCGGAAGTCCTAGTGAGCAGTTCTTC.

Only one count was recorded for this clone. One end of the junction fails to match germline, which may point to a read error. V and J are TRBV7-8 and TRBJ2-3, with 10 bases matching TRBD2. CDR3 length equals 13 residues. Germline V CDR1 and CDR2: SGHVS, FQNEAQ. CDR3 nucleotide sequence: TGTGCCAGCAGCTTACTACTAGCGGGATCTAATTTGTTT. The encoded protein is CASSLLLAGSNLF.

V is TRBV7-9 and J is TRBJ2-3; no firm D call. The CDR3 covers 14 residues. CDR1 and CDR2 (germline): SEHNR, FQNEAQ (reference sequence). V lost 5 bases, J lost 3 bases, and 12 bases lay in between. Here the CDR3 reads CASSLKFWTDTQYF. The CDR3 coding sequence is TGTGCCAGCAGCCTTAAGTTTTGGACAGATACGCAGTATTTT.